The 17 T cell receptor beta chains reported below all come from one sample, sequenced in a study of T cell changes during pregnancy in multiple sclerosis (dated by TCRdb to the late 2010s). The method behind the library was the immunoSEQ multiplex PCR assay. The immuneACCESS repertoire file appears here via TCRdb, limited to in-frame rearrangements. These files lack a portion of the clones; in checked studies, under half of the deficit traces to unresolved V genes, and the cause of the others is not known. In this sample the table shows some 38,000 clones, 80% to 95% of which occur a single time. Around 10% of the sample is held by the ten biggest clonotypes. Source: CD8+ T cells from peripheral blood mononuclear cells, taken after pregnancy. These receptors all stem from a female donor with multiple sclerosis, enrolled in a pregnancy study.

This chain uses TRBV2 with TRBJ1-1, with a tentative D call TRBD1 (5 bases). Trimming pared 4 bases from V and 8 bases from J, leaving 17 bases between. This CDR3 region has 14 residues. CDR1 is SNHLY, CDR2 FYNNEI, per germline. The CDR3: CASSVPLDTREAFF. The DNA of the CDR3 is TGTGCCAGCAGTGTACCCCTGGACACCCGGGAAGCTTTCTTT.

The J gene is TRBJ2-5, the V gene TRBV6-5; possible D gene TRBD1, 6 bases. The DNA end is more similar to TRBJ2-7, so the J call may be wrong. The CDR3 is made up of 15 amino acids. Germline values: CDR1 MNHEY, CDR2 SVGAGI. CDR3 nucleotides: TGTGCCAGCAGTCCGACAGGAGGAGACTACTACGAGCAGTACTTC. Translation: CASSPTGGDYYEQYF.

The chain joins TRBV14 to TRBJ2-3, with D possibly being TRBD1 (6 bases). The CDR3 totals 17 residues. V dropped 1 base and J dropped 0 bases, with 14 bases sitting between them. The germline gives CDR1 SGHDN, CDR2 FVKESK. CDR3 in amino acids: CASSQGRGPLSTDTQYF. The CDR3, as DNA: TGTGCCAGCAGCCAAGGCAGGGGCCCTTTGAGCACAGATACGCAGTATTTT.

This chain links TRBV27 with TRBJ2-2, with 12 bases aligning to TRBD2. Germline CDR1 and CDR2: MNHEY and SMNVEV (reference sequence). V lost 6 bases to trimming and J lost 5 bases; unmatched junction nucleotides: 1. The CDR3 loop spans 14 amino acids. In DNA, the CDR3 is TGTGCCAGCAGCGGACTAGCGGGAACCGGGGAGCTGTTTTTT. It yields the protein CASSGLAGTGELFF.

In the case of this clone: This likely comes from a read error, as the CDR3 has no conserved phenylalanine or tryptophan at its end. The DNA is omitted, as the CDR3 cannot be located on it reliably, and the CDR3 follows TCRdb's listing. This chain joins TRBV7-9 and TRBJ1-5; TRBD1, the table's D call, lacks a check against the DNA. The germline CDR1 and CDR2 sequences are SEHNR and FQNEAQ (reference sequence). Termini included, the CDR3 measures 9 amino acids. The CDR3: CAKSPGTGI.

This sequence joins TRBV19 and TRBJ1-2; 9 bases agree with TRBD1. There are 15 residues in the CDR3. From germline, CDR1 is LNHDA and CDR2 SQIVND (reference sequence). V gave up 9 bases and J gave up 3 bases; unmatched junction bases: 11. The CDR3 loop reads CASTRDRETHYGYTF. The CDR3 DNA sequence: TGTGCCAGCACGCGGGACAGGGAGACCCACTATGGCTACACCTTC.

The V gene is TRBV9, the J gene TRBJ2-5, with 10 bases aligning to TRBD2. V lost 3 bases and J lost 5; bases outside the gene matches: 7. The CDR3 spans 15 residues. In germline, CDR1 is SGDLS, CDR2 YYNGEE. This CDR3 is CASSAPLAGDETQYF. For the CDR3, the DNA is TGTGCCAGCAGCGCGCCCCTAGCGGGGGACGAGACCCAGTACTTC. The entire variable domain, with the rest obtained from reference TRBV9 and TRBJ2-5, is as follows: DSGVTQTPKHLITATGQRVTLRCSPRSGDLSVYWYQQSLDQGLQFLIQYYNGEERAKGNILERFSAQQFPDLHSELNLSSLELGDSALYFCASSAPLAGDETQYFGPGTRLLVL.

CDR3 DNA sequence: TGCGCCAGCAGCTTGCGGGGGAGCACTGAAGCTTTCTTT. Amino acid sequence: CASSLRGSTEAFF. The genes are TRBV5-1 and TRBJ1-1, with D possibly TRBD1 on 5 matching bases. Germline lookup yields CDR1 SGHRS and CDR2 YFSETQ. This CDR3 region has 13 residues. V lost 1 base to trimming and J lost 4 bases, with 8 bases between them.

The chain recombines TRBV7-8 with TRBJ2-2, with TRBD1 matching 8 bases. Germline values: CDR1 SGHVS, CDR2 FQNEAQ. The CDR3 runs 15 residues. The junction had 7 bases not matched to a gene; V was cut back by 4 bases and J by 6 bases. The CDR3 nucleotides read TGTGCCAGCAGCTCCAGGGGGCGTCTGTCCGGGGAGCTGTTTTTT. Translation: CASSSRGRLSGELFF.

This clone was seen more than once but under ten times. This rearrangement joins TRBV5-6 to TRBJ2-5; D may be TRBD1 (5 bases). The CDR3 spans 15 residues. Deletions cut 0 bases from V and 3 bases from J, with 12 bases between. Germline V gene lookup returns CDR1 SGHDT and CDR2 YYEEEE. The CDR3 protein is CASSLARQGKETQYF. In DNA, the CDR3 is TGTGCCAGCAGCTTGGCACGTCAGGGAAAAGAGACCCAGTACTTC.

The table lists this clone with a count of one. J is TRBJ2-3 and V is TRBV7-8, with TRBD2 matching over 11 bases. CDR1 is SGHVS, CDR2 FQNEAQ, per germline. The CDR3 spans 19 residues. V was clipped by 7 bases and J by 3 bases; unmatched bases: 18. The CDR3 spells CASIHRLAGWGDRTDTQYF. The CDR3 bases are TGTGCCAGCATCCACCGACTAGCGGGGTGGGGAGATAGGACAGATACGCAGTATTTT.

The gene calls are TRBV6-1 and TRBJ2-6; TRBD2 matches at 7 bases. Per the germline V gene, CDR1 is MNHNS and CDR2 is SASEGT. After removal of 5 bases from V and 5 bases from J, the junction contained 6 bases not matched to a gene. The CDR3 contains 15 residues. In nucleotides, the CDR3 is TGTGCCAGCAGTCCCCCCGGGACTAGGGCCAACGTCCTGACTTTC. Translated: CASSPPGTRANVLTF.

The gene calls are TRBV10-3 and TRBJ1-1; maybe TRBD1 (5 bases). Per the germline V gene, CDR1 is ENHRY and CDR2 is SYGVKD. This CDR3 is 15 amino acids long. V dropped 3 bases and J dropped 3 bases, with 14 bases sitting between them. The chain's CDR3 is CAISDLGSGDTEAFF. CDR3 bases: TGTGCCATCAGTGATTTGGGCTCGGGGGACACTGAAGCTTTCTTT.

The chain recombines TRBV7-8 with TRBJ1-1, with D hard to call. Germline-derived CDR1 and CDR2 are SGHVS and FQNEAQ. The CDR3 sequence is 16 residues long. Trimming removed 1 base at V and 4 bases at J, with 16 bases between. For the CDR3, the DNA is TGTGCCAGCAGCTTAGGTCCCCAGCGCTCCGTCACTGAAGCTTTCTTT. It translates to CASSLGPQRSVTEAFF.

This clone was counted only a few times. This chain uses TRBV9 with TRBJ1-2, with D possibly TRBD1 on 6 matching bases. Germline CDR1 is SGDLS and CDR2 is YYNGEE. Trimming removed 4 bases at V and 3 bases at J, with 10 bases between. This CDR3 is built from 13 residues. CDR3 in DNA: TGTGCCAGCAGCCCAAGGACAGACTATGGCTACACCTTC. This translates into CASSPRTDYGYTF.

The chain links TRBV7-9 to TRBJ2-2; TRBD1 matches 10 bases. CDR1 is SEHNR, CDR2 FQNEAQ, per germline (reference sequence). J gave up 7 bases and V 0 bases, and 5 bases lay outside the gene matches. The length of the CDR3 is 16 residues. CDR3 residues: CASSLARQGAGGELFF. The CDR3 DNA follows: TGTGCCAGCAGCTTAGCCAGACAGGGGGCTGGCGGGGAGCTGTTTTTT.

The chain has TRBV7-9 and TRBJ2-2; tentative D call: TRBD1 (6 bases). The V end lost 4 bases, the J end lost 1 base, and 10 bases lay between the germline ends. CDR1 and CDR2 from the germline V gene are SEHNR and FQNEAQ (reference sequence). There are 15 residues in the CDR3. The DNA for the CDR3 is TGTGCCAGCAGCTACGCAGGGGAGAACACCGGGGAGCTGTTTTTT. Amino acids: CASSYAGENTGELFF. The full variable domain, its missing parts supplied by reference TRBV7-9 and TRBJ2-2, is DTGVSQNPRHKITKRGQNVTFRCDPISEHNRLYWYRQTLGQGPEFLTYFQNEAQLEKSRLLSDRFSAERPKGSFSTLEIQRTEQGDSAMYLCASSYAGENTGELFFGEGSRLTVL.